Listed here are 10 T cell receptor beta chains from one sample, sequenced in a study of regulatory T cells in long-lasting Graves disease. TCR beta libraries were built with iRepertoire HTBI primers and Arm-PCR of CDR3 regions. One entry per CDR3 protein results from TCRdb running MiXCR on the multiplex PCR reads. In the table there are hundreds of thousands of distinct CDR3 sequences, approximately 21% of which are singletons. Time point meaning: persistent/refractory GD, antithyroid drugs over 5 years with positive TRAb. RNA from PBMCs was the source of the TCR library. The material sequenced was peripheral blood mononuclear cells (PBMCs), taken when the disease was refractory, from a patient treated with antithyroid drugs. Receptors originate from a female donor with Graves disease.

The sample holds a few counts of this clonotype. J is TRBJ2-7 and V is TRBV20-1, with unresolved D. Germline values: CDR1 DFQATT, CDR2 SNEGSKA (reference sequence). The CDR3 totals 16 residues. V was pared by 1 base and J by 0 bases, with 16 bases between. The CDR3 protein is CSARALMTAYSYEQYF. The DNA of the CDR3 is TGCAGTGCTAGAGCCCTAATGACGGCGTACTCCTACGAGCAGTACTTC.

This clonotype was found a few times. This chain connects TRBV28 to TRBJ2-1; the D gene is possibly TRBD1 (6 bases). The germline V and J ends were trimmed by 6 bases and 6 bases, with 6 bases remaining between them. This CDR3 has 11 amino acids. The germline gives CDR1 MDHEN, CDR2 SYDVKM. CDR3 DNA: TGTGCCAGCAGACAGGGCAATGAGCAGTTCTTC. This sequence encodes CASRQGNEQFF.

This clonotype has a handful of counts. A read error may produce the germline difference seen at one junction end. The gene calls are TRBV6-1 and TRBJ1-1; a possible D gene is TRBD1 (5 bases). The CDR3 has 18 residues. Germline V CDR1 and CDR2: MNHNS, SASEGT. The CDR3 bases are TGTGCCACCAAAAGTAGGGGAGGAAGTCGATTTACGTACACTGGAGCTTTCTTT. Encoded protein: CATKSRGGSRFTYTGAFF.

This clonotype has more than one count but fewer than ten. The J gene is TRBJ1-1, the V gene TRBV5-8; possible D gene TRBD1, 5 bases. The CDR3 runs 17 residues. The V and J ends lost 4 bases and 0 bases respectively, with 19 bases between them. CDR1 is SGHTS, CDR2 YDEGEE, per germline. For the CDR3, the DNA is TGTGCCAGCAGCGTGGACTACGGGGCAAACATGAACACTGAAGCTTTCTTT. It codes for CASSVDYGANMNTEAFF.

In its sample, this clonotype was seen a few times. This sequence joins TRBV12-3 or TRBV12-4 and TRBJ1-1; D not resolved. The CDR3 extends over 12 amino acids. V was trimmed by 2 bases and J by 8 bases, leaving 9 bases between them. CDR3 protein: CASSLYLKEAFF. The CDR3 DNA follows: TGTGCCAGCAGTTTATATCTTAAGGAAGCTTTCTTT.

As for this clonotype: A read error is possible here, since a much larger clone lies one base away. The genes are TRBV11-2 and TRBJ2-2; perhaps TRBD2 as D (6 bases). Germline V CDR1 and CDR2: SGHAT, FQNNGV. This CDR3 has 18 residues. The CDR3 spells CASGLDWSLATNTGELFF. The CDR3 region has the DNA TGTGCCAGCGGCTTGGACTGGAGTCTAGCGACGAACACCGGGGAGCTGTTTTTT.

This clonotype was counted only a few times. This rearrangement joins TRBV20-1 to TRBJ2-3; D unclear. Trimming shortened V by 0 bases and J by 0 bases, and 13 bases separated the two germline ends. Germline values: CDR1 DFQATT, CDR2 SNEGSKA (reference sequence). This CDR3 contains 16 residues. Here the CDR3 DNA reads TGCAGTGCTAGAGATGAGGACGGCCTGAGCACAGATACGCAGTATTTT. Translation: CSARDEDGLSTDTQYF.

This chain joins TRBV7-3 and TRBJ2-2; the D gene could be TRBD1 or TRBD2 (5 bases each). CDR1 and CDR2 from the germline V gene are SGHTA and FQGTGA. The V and J ends lost 3 bases and 8 bases respectively, with 10 bases between them. The CDR3 consists of 13 residues. CDR3 nucleotides: TGTGCCAGCAGCTTTCCAGGGAGTGGGGAGCTGTTTTTT. Its protein product is CASSFPGSGELFF. Full variable domain (missing parts from reference TRBV7-3 and TRBJ2-2): GAGVSQTPSNKVTEKGKYVELRCDPISGHTALYWYRQSLGQGPEFLIYFQGTGAADDSGLPNDRFFAVRPEGSVSTLKIQRTERGDSAVYLCASSFPGSGELFFGEGSRLTVL.

This clonotype has just a few counts. This chain uses TRBV6-2 or TRBV6-3 with TRBJ2-7; no definite D call. From germline, CDR1 is MNHEY and CDR2 SVGEGT. Trimming removed 0 bases at V and 2 bases at J, with 8 bases between. The CDR3 runs 14 residues. The CDR3 nucleotides read TGTGCCAGCAGTTACTCGGAATCTACCTACGAGCAGTACTTC. As protein: CASSYSESTYEQYF.

This clonotype came up a few times. One junction end disagrees with the germline gene, perhaps due to a read error. This rearrangement joins TRBV29-1 to TRBJ1-6, with D maybe TRBD1 (6 bases). Germline CDR1 reads SQVTM; CDR2 reads ANQGSEA. The CDR3 loop spans 14 amino acids. CDR3 in amino acids: CNVEEGGCDSPLHF. The DNA of the CDR3 is TGCAACGTTGAAGAGGGGGGTTGTGATTCACCCCTCCACTTT.